This T cell receptor (beta chain) was captured by sequencing in a study of blood T cell repertoires in COVID-19. Study summary: Collection of acute and convalescent COVID-19 samples took place in the United States, Italy and Spain. Nucleic acid was either cDNA or gDNA, and it came from T cells, B-cell-depleted T cells, or PBMCs.

The protocol was immunoSEQ multiplex PCR, while the TCRdb copy is restricted to in-frame clones and leaves out a portion. The sample carries 140,000 or so clones, around 90% recorded once. The sequenced sample consisted of peripheral blood. The receptor's source is a human donor in a cohort sampled during active COVID-19.

The CDR3 sequence: CASSLDAEGPRKLFF. Written as DNA, the CDR3 is TGTGCCAGCAGCTTGGATGCGGAGGGTCCTAGGAAACTGTTTTTT. V and J are TRBV5-4 and TRBJ1-4; D not certain. CDR3 size: 15 residues. From germline, CDR1 is SGHNT and CDR2 YYREEE (reference sequence). V shed 0 bases and J shed 11 bases, with 17 bases lying between them.